This T cell receptor (beta chain) was profiled in a study of blood T cell repertoires in COVID-19. CDR3 length: 15 residues. V was clipped by 6 bases and J by 4 bases; unmatched bases: 6. Germline V gene lookup returns CDR1 MDHEN and CDR2 SYDVKM. Only in-frame clones appear in the TCRdb table, and some are missing; sequencing was by immunoSEQ multiplex PCR. Of about 270,000 clones in the sample, roughly 86% were seen once. The gene calls are TRBV28 and TRBJ1-4; 9 bases agree with TRBD1. This receptor was obtained from a man in his forties with active or convalescent COVID-19. Material: peripheral blood. The CDR3 region has the DNA TGTGCCAGCAGGGTGGGACAGGGCGGTAATGAAAAACTGTTTTTT. Translation gives CASRVGQGGNEKLFF. The whole variable domain, remainder taken from reference TRBV28 and TRBJ1-4, is DVKVTQSSRYLVKRTGEKVFLECVQDMDHENMFWYRQDPGLGLRLIYFSYDVKMKEKGDIPEGYSVSREKKERFSLILESASTNQTSMYLCASRVGQGGNEKLFFGSGTQLSVL.